This T cell receptor (beta chain) was retrieved from a study of T-cell memory formation after mild COVID-19. On the study more broadly: In these data, TCR clusters were largely donor specific. General study points: Balance between CD4 and CD8 was seen in clones contracting day 15 to 85, and a CD4+ lean was seen in later expanders.

TCRalpha and TCRbeta libraries used 5'RACE with constant-segment primers and UMIs. TCRdb recomputed calls from the 5' RACE reads with MiXCR, one row per CDR3 protein. The sample contains about 15,000 distinct CDR3 sequences, roughly 19% of which appear only once. There are many counts of this clonotype. Its antigen remains unknown. The CDR3 spans 11 residues. Unmatched junction bases numbered 7, after V lost 9 bases and J lost 9 bases. Germline CDR1 LNHDA, CDR2 SQIVND (reference sequence). This clonotype originated in an adult woman who had mild COVID-19 (a few samples of this study predate the infection). Cell type and time point are not known. The specimen was PBMCs or a T cell subset sorted from them (not recorded which). The chain is built from TRBV19 and TRBJ2-7; 8 positions match TRBD2. CDR3 in amino acids: CASGTSLMQYF. Here the CDR3 DNA reads TGTGCCAGCGGGACTAGTTTGATGCAGTACTTC.